The T cell receptor beta chain described here comes from a study of T-cell reconstitution after alpha-beta-depleted transplantation in children. Whole-study findings and limits: T-cell counts and diversity at one year post-transplant came mainly from newly produced T cells.

It was with unique molecular identifiers that the TCRbeta library was prepared. Each CDR3 protein gets one entry after TCRdb re-called the PCR reads with MiXCR. The table includes over 400,000 distinct CDR3 sequences, 43% detected once. This clonotype was recorded a few times. Its cognate antigen is unknown. The sequence came from a girl under 10 years old with aplastic anemia, due to receive a stem cell transplant. The specimen was PBMCs, collected before TCRalphabeta/CD19-depleted stem cell transplant.

The CDR3 coding sequence is TGTGCCAGCAGCTCCCCCGGGACAGGGACGACTAATGAAAAACTGTTTTTT. The encoded protein is CASSSPGTGTTNEKLFF. The chain is built from TRBV7-9 and TRBJ1-4; 9 bases map to TRBD1. The CDR3 extends over 17 amino acids. V was clipped by 4 bases and J by 2 bases; unmatched bases: 8. The germline CDR1 and CDR2 sequences are SEHNR and FQNEAQ (reference sequence).